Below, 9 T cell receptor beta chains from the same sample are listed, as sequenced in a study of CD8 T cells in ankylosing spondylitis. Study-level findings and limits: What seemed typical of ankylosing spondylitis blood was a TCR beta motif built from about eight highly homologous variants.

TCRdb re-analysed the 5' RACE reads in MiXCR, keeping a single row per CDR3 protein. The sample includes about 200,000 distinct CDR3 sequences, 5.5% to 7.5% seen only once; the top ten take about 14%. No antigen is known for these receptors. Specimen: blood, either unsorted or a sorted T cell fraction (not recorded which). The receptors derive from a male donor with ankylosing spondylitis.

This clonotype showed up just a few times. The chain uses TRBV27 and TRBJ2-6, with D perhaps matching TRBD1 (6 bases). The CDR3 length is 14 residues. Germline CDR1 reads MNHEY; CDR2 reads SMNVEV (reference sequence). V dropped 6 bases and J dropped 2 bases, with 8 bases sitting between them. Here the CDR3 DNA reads TGTGCCAGCAGGTACAGGGCTGGGGCCAACGTCCTGACTTTC. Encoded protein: CASRYRAGANVLTF.

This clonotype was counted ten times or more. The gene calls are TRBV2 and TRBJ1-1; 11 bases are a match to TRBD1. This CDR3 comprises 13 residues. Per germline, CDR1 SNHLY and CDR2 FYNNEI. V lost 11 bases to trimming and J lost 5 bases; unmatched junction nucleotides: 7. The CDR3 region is CAGWTGGSTEAFF. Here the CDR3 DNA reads TGTGCCGGTTGGACAGGGGGCTCGACTGAAGCTTTCTTT.

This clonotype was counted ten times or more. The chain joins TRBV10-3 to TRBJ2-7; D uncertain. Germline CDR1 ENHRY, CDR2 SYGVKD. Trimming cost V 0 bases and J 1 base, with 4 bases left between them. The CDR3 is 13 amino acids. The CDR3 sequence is CAISESQSYEQYF. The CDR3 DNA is TGTGCCATCAGTGAGTCCCAGTCCTACGAGCAGTACTTC.

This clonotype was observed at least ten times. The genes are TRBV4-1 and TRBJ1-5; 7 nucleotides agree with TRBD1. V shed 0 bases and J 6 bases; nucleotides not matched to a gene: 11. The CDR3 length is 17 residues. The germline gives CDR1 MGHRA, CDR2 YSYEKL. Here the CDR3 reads CASSQDPERGLVQPQHF. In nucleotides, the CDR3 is TGCGCCAGCAGCCAAGATCCTGAAAGGGGGCTTGTTCAGCCCCAGCATTTT.

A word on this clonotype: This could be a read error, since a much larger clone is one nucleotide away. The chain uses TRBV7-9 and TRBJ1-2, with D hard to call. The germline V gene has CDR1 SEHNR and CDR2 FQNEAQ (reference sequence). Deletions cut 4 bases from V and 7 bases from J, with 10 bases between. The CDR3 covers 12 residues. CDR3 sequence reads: CASSSSHGGYTF. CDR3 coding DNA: TGTGCCAGCAGCTCTTCCCATGGTGGCTACACCTTC. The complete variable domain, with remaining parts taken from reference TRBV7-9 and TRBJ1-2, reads DTGVSQNPRHKITKRGQNVTFRCDPISEHNRLYWYRQTLGQGPEFLTYFQNEAQLEKSRLLSDRFSAERPKGSFSTLEIQRTEQGDSAMYLCASSSSHGGYTFGSGTRLTVV.

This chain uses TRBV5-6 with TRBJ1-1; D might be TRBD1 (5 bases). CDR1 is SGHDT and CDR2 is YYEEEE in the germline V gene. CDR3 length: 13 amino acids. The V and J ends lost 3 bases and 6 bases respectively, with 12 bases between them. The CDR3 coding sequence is TGTGCCAGCAGCTGGTGGGGGTCGGCTGAAGCTTTCTTT. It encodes CASSWWGSAEAFF.

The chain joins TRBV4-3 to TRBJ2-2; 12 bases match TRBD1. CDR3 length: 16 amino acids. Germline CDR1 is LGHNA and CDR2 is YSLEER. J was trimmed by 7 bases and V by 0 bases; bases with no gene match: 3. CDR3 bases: TGCGCCAGCAGCCAAGATGGGACAGGGGGCTTCGGGGAGCTGTTTTTT. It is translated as CASSQDGTGGFGELFF.

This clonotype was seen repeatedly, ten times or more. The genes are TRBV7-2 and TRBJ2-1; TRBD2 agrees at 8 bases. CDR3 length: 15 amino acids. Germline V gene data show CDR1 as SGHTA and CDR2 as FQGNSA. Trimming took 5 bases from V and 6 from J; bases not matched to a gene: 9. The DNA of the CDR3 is TGTGCCAGCAGCATCCGGGGGGGCCCTGGCAATGAGCAGTTCTTC. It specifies CASSIRGGPGNEQFF.

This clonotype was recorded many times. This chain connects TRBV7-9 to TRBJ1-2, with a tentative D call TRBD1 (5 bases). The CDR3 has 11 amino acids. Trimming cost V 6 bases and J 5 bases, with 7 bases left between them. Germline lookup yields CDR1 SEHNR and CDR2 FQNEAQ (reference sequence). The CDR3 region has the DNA TGTGCCAGCAGAGGGGAATATGGCTACACCTTC. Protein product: CASRGEYGYTF.